Below are 26 T cell receptor beta chains sequenced from a single sample in a study of CD8+ T cells in alopecia areata. Sequencing used cDNA as its template, made by extracting RNA and reverse transcribing it. Produced via immunoSEQ multiplex PCR; TCRdb's table is partial and in-frame only. The sample includes around 250,000 clones, about two thirds seen only once; the top ten take more than 0.95%. Sequences were derived from CD4+ T cells sorted from blood, sampled at week 0. All receptors derive from a human donor with alopecia areata.

Remarks on this clone: A junction boundary mismatches the germline segment, possibly from a read error. V is TRBV10-3 and J is TRBJ2-1, with 10 nucleotides matching TRBD2. This CDR3 comprises 11 residues. Germline V lookup: CDR1 ENHRY, CDR2 SYGVKD. Written as DNA, the CDR3 is TGCGTAGCGGGGGGCCTCAATGAGCAGTTCTTC. It codes for CVAGGLNEQFF.

This chain uses TRBV7-6 with TRBJ2-1, with 7 bases lining up with TRBD2. This CDR3 comprises 15 residues. V lost 1 base, J lost 3 bases, and 3 bases stayed unmatched. CDR1 and CDR2 from the germline V gene are SGHVS and FNYEAQ. The CDR3 loop reads CASSLGLAFYNEQFF. In nucleotides, the CDR3 is TGTGCCAGCAGCTTAGGACTAGCCTTCTACAATGAGCAGTTCTTC.

The genes are TRBV6-5 and TRBJ2-3, with TRBD1 as a possible D gene (6 bases). V lost 6 bases and J lost 0, with 10 bases in between. The CDR3 has 14 amino acids. Per the germline V gene, CDR1 is MNHEY and CDR2 is SVGAGI. The CDR3: CASSLRGSTDTQYF. The CDR3 bases are TGTGCCAGCAGCCTCAGGGGTAGCACAGATACGCAGTATTTT.

The rearrangement joins TRBV30 to TRBJ1-2; the D gene is possibly TRBD1 (6 bases). V lost 3 bases to trimming and J lost 2 bases, with 16 bases between them. Germline lookup yields CDR1 GTSNPN and CDR2 SVGIG (reference sequence). The CDR3 has 15 amino acids. CDR3 sequence (DNA): TGTGCCTGGAGGGAAACAGGGATGTCCAACTATGGCTACACCTTC. Encoded protein: CAWRETGMSNYGYTF.

This clone has more than one count but fewer than ten. The CDR3: CSAGLLGETQYF. CDR3 DNA: TGCAGCGCCGGACTGCTAGGGGAGACCCAGTACTTC. J is TRBJ2-5 and V is TRBV29-1; maybe TRBD2 (5 bases). Germline V gives CDR1 SQVTM, CDR2 ANQGSEA. The CDR3 sequence is 12 residues long. V was clipped by 7 bases and J by 5 bases, with 14 bases between them. Full variable domain (rest looked up from reference TRBV29-1 and TRBJ2-5): SAVISQKPSRDICQRGTSLTIQCQVDSQVTMMFWYRQQPGQSLTLIATANQGSEATYESGFVIDKFPISRPNLTFSTLTVSNMSPEDSSIYLCSAGLLGETQYFGPGTRLLVL.

The rearrangement joins TRBV9 to TRBJ2-2; TRBD1 agrees at 11 bases. CDR3 size: 17 residues. Trimming removed 3 bases from V and 0 bases from J; junction bases left unmatched: 4. The germline CDR1 and CDR2 sequences are SGDLS and YYNGEE. DNA for the CDR3: TGTGCCAGCAGCGGCGGACAGGGGGCCCCGAACACCGGGGAGCTGTTTTTT. Its protein is CASSGGQGAPNTGELFF.

This clone was detected a few times. The rearrangement joins TRBV14 to TRBJ1-6; 10 bases fit TRBD1. From germline, CDR1 is SGHDN and CDR2 FVKESK. Trimming at V came to 6 bases and at J to 9 bases, leaving 8 bases not matched to a gene. The CDR3 is 15 residues long. In DNA form, the CDR3 reads TGTGCCAGCAGTCTAAGACAGGGGGCGAGTTCACCCCTCCACTTT. Amino acid sequence: CASSLRQGASSPLHF.

This chain joins TRBV5-4 and TRBJ1-2; possibly TRBD1 for D (5 bases). Germline V gene data show CDR1 as SGHNT and CDR2 as YYREEE (reference sequence). The germline V and J ends were trimmed by 0 bases and 2 bases, with 11 bases remaining between them. CDR3 length: 15 amino acids. The CDR3, as DNA: TGTGCCAGCAGCTTGGCCGATTCAGGGAACTATGGCTACACCTTC. It codes for CASSLADSGNYGYTF.

The chain has TRBV30 and TRBJ1-1; D gene unclear. Germline CDR1 is GTSNPN and CDR2 is SVGIG (reference sequence). With 2 bases removed from V and 1 base from J, the gap between germline ends came to 17 bases. This CDR3 has 16 residues. The CDR3 region is CAWSRIGQKKNTEAFF. The CDR3 DNA reads TGTGCCTGGAGTCGGATCGGGCAGAAAAAGAACACTGAAGCTTTCTTT.

The chain links TRBV29-1 to TRBJ2-5; 9 nucleotides line up with TRBD1. Germline loops: CDR1 SQVTM, CDR2 ANQGSEA. This CDR3 has 13 residues. The junction had 5 bases not matched to a gene; V was cut back by 7 bases and J by 2 bases. The CDR3 sequence is CSADRGRQETQYF. In DNA, the CDR3 is TGCAGCGCGGACAGGGGCCGACAAGAGACCCAGTACTTC.

The CDR3 coding sequence is TGTGCCAGCAGTCCCCGAGGGGGAAATGAAAAACTGTTTTTT. It encodes CASSPRGGNEKLFF. This chain links TRBV27 with TRBJ1-4; weak D call: TRBD1 (6 bases). CDR1 MNHEY and CDR2 SMNVEV come from the germline V gene (reference sequence). Trimming took off 5 bases at V and 5 bases at J, with 12 bases between the two ends. The CDR3 spans 14 residues.

This clone showed up just a few times. The chain joins TRBV29-1 to TRBJ1-1; D is unresolved. Germline loops: CDR1 SQVTM, CDR2 ANQGSEA. The CDR3 is made up of 11 amino acids. Trimming shortened V by 3 bases and J by 3 bases, and 5 bases separated the two germline ends. CDR3 sequence reads: CSVEAHTEAFF. The CDR3 bases are TGCAGCGTTGAGGCTCACACTGAAGCTTTCTTT.

This chain connects TRBV14 to TRBJ2-1, with 15 bases matching TRBD2. The trim removed 6 bases at V and 4 bases at J, leaving 4 bases unmatched. The CDR3 sequence is 16 residues long. Germline CDR1 SGHDN, CDR2 FVKESK. CDR3 sequence reads: CASSRTSGGAYNEQFF. CDR3 DNA sequence: TGTGCCAGCAGTCGGACTAGCGGGGGGGCGTACAATGAGCAGTTCTTC.

The genes are TRBV5-4 and TRBJ2-1, with D perhaps TRBD1 (6 bases). The CDR3 extends over 13 amino acids. Germline V gene lookup returns CDR1 SGHNT and CDR2 YYREEE (reference sequence). Trimming took off 5 bases at V and 5 bases at J, with 11 bases between the two ends. The CDR3 protein is CASSYRQDNEQFF. Here the CDR3 DNA reads TGTGCCAGCAGTTACCGACAGGACAATGAGCAGTTCTTC.

The V gene is TRBV29-1, the J gene TRBJ2-5; D not resolved. Germline V gene lookup returns CDR1 SQVTM and CDR2 ANQGSEA. The CDR3 length is 12 residues. Trimming took 8 bases from V and 1 from J, leaving 11 bases between them. CDR3: CSPRDAQETQYF. CDR3 DNA: TGCAGCCCTCGAGATGCCCAAGAGACCCAGTACTTC.

The chain couples TRBV7-2 to TRBJ1-2; D is uncertain. The V gene's germline CDR1 is SGHTA and CDR2 FQGNSA. The CDR3 has 13 amino acids. Deletions cut 6 bases from V and 9 bases from J, with 17 bases between. The CDR3 DNA is TGTGCCAGCAGTCCTTCCGTGACCGATAGCTACACCTTC. Its translation is CASSPSVTDSYTF. The full variable domain, completed using reference TRBV7-2 and TRBJ1-2, is GAGVSQSPSNKVTEKGKDVELRCDPISGHTALYWYRQSLGQGLEFLIYFQGNSAPDKSGLPSDRFSAERTGGSVSTLTIQRTQQEDSAVYLCASSPSVTDSYTFGSGTRLTVV.

This clone showed up just once. J is TRBJ2-3 and V is TRBV5-6, with no clear D. V was shortened by 1 base and J by 2 bases, with 11 bases between the two germline ends. CDR1 is SGHDT and CDR2 is YYEEEE in the germline V gene. This CDR3 comprises 15 residues. CDR3 in amino acids: CASSLPQTNTDTQYF. The CDR3 DNA is TGTGCCAGCAGCTTGCCCCAGACCAACACAGATACGCAGTATTTT.

This clone was counted only a few times. The rearrangement joins TRBV5-1 to TRBJ2-7; no reliable D call. V was cut by 0 bases and J by 5 bases, with 6 bases left in between. Germline lookup yields CDR1 SGHRS and CDR2 YFSETQ. This CDR3 is 12 amino acids long. The CDR3 DNA sequence: TGCGCCAGCAGCTTGGGAGGCCACGAGCAGTACTTC. Protein sequence: CASSLGGHEQYF.

The genes are TRBV5-6 and TRBJ2-5, with TRBD1 identical over 10 bases. The CDR3 runs to 14 residues. Germline CDR1 SGHDT, CDR2 YYEEEE. V shed 3 bases and J 4 bases; nucleotides not matched to a gene: 3. The CDR3 spells CASSWRQGAETQYF. Here the CDR3 DNA reads TGTGCCAGCAGCTGGAGACAGGGGGCAGAGACCCAGTACTTC.

This chain links TRBV5-1 with TRBJ2-1; D gene uncertain. Germline values: CDR1 SGHRS, CDR2 YFSETQ. Trimming pared 0 bases from V and 0 bases from J, leaving 7 bases between. There are 15 residues in the CDR3. The CDR3, as DNA: TGCGCCAGCAGCTTGGGAGTCTTCTCCTACAATGAGCAGTTCTTC. Its protein product is CASSLGVFSYNEQFF.

The chain joins TRBV2 to TRBJ2-1; 8 nucleotides agree with TRBD2. Germline V gene sequence: CDR1 SNHLY, CDR2 FYNNEI. The V gene end was trimmed by 0 bases and the J gene end by 1 base; junction bases not matched to a gene: 2. The CDR3 covers 16 residues. The CDR3 sequence: CASSEARGASYNEQFF. The CDR3 DNA sequence: TGTGCCAGCAGTGAAGCGCGGGGGGCTTCCTACAATGAGCAGTTCTTC.

This chain uses TRBV4-3 with TRBJ2-5, with 8 bases matching TRBD1. The CDR3 length is 15 residues. CDR1 LGHNA and CDR2 YSLEER come from the germline V gene. The junction had 6 bases not matched to a gene; V was cut back by 3 bases and J by 3 bases. The CDR3 protein is CASSHQDRVEETQYF. CDR3 in DNA: TGCGCCAGCAGCCACCAGGACAGGGTGGAAGAGACCCAGTACTTC.

Written as DNA, the CDR3 is TGTGCCAGCAGCCGTGACAGGGTCTCCTACGAGCAGTACTTC. It is translated as CASSRDRVSYEQYF. The genes are TRBV7-2 and TRBJ2-7, with 7 bases lining up with TRBD1. Per germline, CDR1 SGHTA and CDR2 FQGNSA. J lost 0 bases, V lost 5 bases, and 4 bases had no gene match. This CDR3 is built from 14 residues.

The J gene is TRBJ2-5, the V gene TRBV5-1, with D unresolved. The CDR3 sequence is 13 residues long. The V gene's germline CDR1 is SGHRS and CDR2 YFSETQ. The V end was cut by 5 bases, the J end by 2 bases, with 10 bases between. The CDR3 coding sequence is TGCGCCAGCAGTTTTGGTATTCAAGAGACCCAGTACTTC. This encodes CASSFGIQETQYF.

In the case of this clone: Other DNA variants within this sample encode the same CDR3. V usage is TRBV14 and J usage is TRBJ1-2, with D possibly being TRBD1 (6 bases). The CDR3 totals 13 residues. Per the germline V gene, CDR1 is SGHDN and CDR2 is FVKESK. V dropped 4 bases and J dropped 4 bases, with 10 bases sitting between them. The CDR3 here is CASSPGTLYGYTF. The CDR3 DNA reads as TGTGCCAGCAGCCCCGGGACACTCTATGGCTACACCTTC.

This chain joins TRBV29-1 and TRBJ1-2; D is ambiguous. V gave up 4 bases and J gave up 8 bases, with 14 bases separating them. The germline V gene has CDR1 SQVTM and CDR2 ANQGSEA. This CDR3 has 12 residues. The CDR3 DNA is TGCAGCGTTGGATCCCCTTTCTCCGGCTACACCTTC. This translates into CSVGSPFSGYTF.